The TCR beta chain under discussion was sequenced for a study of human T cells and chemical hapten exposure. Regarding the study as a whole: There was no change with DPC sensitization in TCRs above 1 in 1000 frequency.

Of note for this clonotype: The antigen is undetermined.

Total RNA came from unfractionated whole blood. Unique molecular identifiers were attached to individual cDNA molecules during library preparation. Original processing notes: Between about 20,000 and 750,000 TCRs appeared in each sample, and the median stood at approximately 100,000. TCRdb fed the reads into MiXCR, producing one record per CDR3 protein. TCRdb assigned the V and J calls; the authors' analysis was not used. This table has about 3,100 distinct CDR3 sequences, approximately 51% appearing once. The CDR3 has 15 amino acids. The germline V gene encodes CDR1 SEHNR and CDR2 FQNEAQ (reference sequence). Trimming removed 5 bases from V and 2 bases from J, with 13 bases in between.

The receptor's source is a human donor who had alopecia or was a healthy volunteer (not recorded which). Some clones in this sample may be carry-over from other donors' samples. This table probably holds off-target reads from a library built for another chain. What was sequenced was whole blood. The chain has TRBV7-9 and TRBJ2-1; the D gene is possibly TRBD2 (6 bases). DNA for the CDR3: TGTGCCAGCAGCCCAACACCGGGGGCCTACAATGAGCAGTTCTTC. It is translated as CASSPTPGAYNEQFF.